This T cell receptor beta chain was obtained from a study of a mutant IDH1 vaccine in newly diagnosed glioma. Study background: Patients had received radiotherapy, temozolomide, or both previously, most receiving both. Visit timing is recorded as week 35 for V12 and week 47 for V13.

Sequenced by immunoSEQ multiplex PCR; TCRdb stores in-frame clones only, minus some. The table has roughly 48,000 clones, 76% seen once; the top ten hold 10% to 15%. Time point described: week 35, safety follow-up. Vaccination used 300 ug of mutant IDH1 20-mer peptide per dose, with topical imiquimod. A word on this clone: Its antigen is unidentified.

The sample here was PBMCs, taken from a glioma patient whose treatment included an IDH1 peptide vaccine. This receptor was taken from a man aged 35 to 55 with glioma.

The CDR3 spells CASSKAGGTSGFTDTQYF. DNA for the CDR3: TGTGCCAGCAGCAAAGCAGGAGGGACTAGCGGATTCACAGATACGCAGTATTTT. J is TRBJ2-3 and V is TRBV5-8; the match to TRBD2 covers 11 bases. This CDR3 region has 18 residues. CDR1 and CDR2 (germline): SGHTS, YDEGEE. Trimming took 4 bases from V and 2 from J; bases not matched to a gene: 12.